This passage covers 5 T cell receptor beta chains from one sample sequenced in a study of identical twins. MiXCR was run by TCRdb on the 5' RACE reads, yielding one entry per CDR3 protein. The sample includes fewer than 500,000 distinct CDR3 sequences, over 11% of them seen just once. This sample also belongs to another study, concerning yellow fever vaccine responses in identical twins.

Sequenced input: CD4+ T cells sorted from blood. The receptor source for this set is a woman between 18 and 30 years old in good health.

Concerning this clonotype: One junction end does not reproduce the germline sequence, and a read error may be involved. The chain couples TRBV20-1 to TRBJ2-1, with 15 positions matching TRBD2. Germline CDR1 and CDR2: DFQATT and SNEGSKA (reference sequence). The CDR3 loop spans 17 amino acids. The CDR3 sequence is CCARVNPGTSGGNEQFF. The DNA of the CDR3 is TGCTGTGCTAGAGTCAACCCCGGGACTAGCGGGGGGAATGAGCAGTTCTTC.

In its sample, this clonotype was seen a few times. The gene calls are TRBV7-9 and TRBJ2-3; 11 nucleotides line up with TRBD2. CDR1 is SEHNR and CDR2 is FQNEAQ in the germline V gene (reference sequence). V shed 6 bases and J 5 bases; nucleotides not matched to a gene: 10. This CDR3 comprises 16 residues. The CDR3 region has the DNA TGTGCCAGCAGTTTATTGCTAGCGGGGGGCAGAGATACGCAGTATTTT. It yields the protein CASSLLLAGGRDTQYF.

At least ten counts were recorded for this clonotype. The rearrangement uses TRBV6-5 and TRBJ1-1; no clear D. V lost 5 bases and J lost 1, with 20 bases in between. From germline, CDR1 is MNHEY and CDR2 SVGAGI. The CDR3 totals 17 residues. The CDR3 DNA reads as TGTGCCAGCAGTCGAGGGATGGGAGCGCAGTGGAACACTGAAGCTTTCTTT. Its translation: CASSRGMGAQWNTEAFF.

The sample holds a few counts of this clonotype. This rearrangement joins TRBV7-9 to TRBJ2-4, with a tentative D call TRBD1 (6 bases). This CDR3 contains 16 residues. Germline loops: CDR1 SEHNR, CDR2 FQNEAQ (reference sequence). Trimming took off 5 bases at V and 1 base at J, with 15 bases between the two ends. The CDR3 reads CASSPIQGDAKNIQYF. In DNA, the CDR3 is TGTGCCAGCAGCCCGATACAGGGTGACGCCAAAAACATTCAGTACTTC.

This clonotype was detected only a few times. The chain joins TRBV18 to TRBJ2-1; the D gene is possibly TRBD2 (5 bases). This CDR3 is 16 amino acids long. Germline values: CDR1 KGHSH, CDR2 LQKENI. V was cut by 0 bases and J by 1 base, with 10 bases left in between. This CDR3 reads CASSPPRTVSYNEQFF. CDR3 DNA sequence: TGTGCCAGCTCACCACCCAGGACTGTGTCCTACAATGAGCAGTTCTTC.